This entry lists 20 T cell receptor beta chains sequenced from one sample in a study of monozygotic twins with inflammatory bowel disease. Reanalyzing the 5' RACE reads, TCRdb keeps one entry per CDR3 protein, without DNA. The sample is made up of approximately 400,000 distinct CDR3 sequences, and the top ten hold 2.4% of it. The sample comprised blood. Receptor source: a human donor with ulcerative colitis or Crohn's disease, or a healthy co-twin of an affected twin (not recorded which).

The chain uses TRBV3-1 and TRBJ2-1. The CDR3 spans 16 residues. From germline, CDR1 is LGHDT and CDR2 YNNKEL (reference sequence). The CDR3 here is CASSPFLSVSYNEQFF.

This chain joins TRBV10-3 and TRBJ1-1. The germline CDR1 and CDR2 sequences are ENHRY and SYGVKD. The CDR3 is 14 amino acids. The CDR3 loop reads CAISRSPAGTEAFF.

The chain combines TRBV30 with TRBJ2-7. CDR3 length equals 14 residues. CDR1 and CDR2 (germline): GTSNPN, SVGIG (reference sequence). CDR3 sequence reads: CAWSVRRSSYEQYF.

V gene TRBV6-2 or TRBV6-3 combines with J gene TRBJ2-7; without DNA, the TCRdb call of TRBD1 cannot be checked. Germline CDR1 is MNHEY and CDR2 is SVGEGT. This CDR3 has 13 amino acids. This chain's CDR3 is CASRPGQSYEQYF.

The rearrangement links TRBV4-3 to TRBJ2-7. The CDR3 loop spans 15 amino acids. Germline values: CDR1 LGHNA, CDR2 YSLEER. The CDR3 protein is CASSQLSGRAYEQYF.

This sequence joins TRBV30 and TRBJ1-1; absent DNA, TCRdb's TRBD1 call cannot be checked. Germline CDR1 and CDR2: GTSNPN and SVGIG (reference sequence). This CDR3 spans 14 amino acids. The CDR3 loop is CASQEAPGHREAFF.

CDR3 protein: CASSLGGIYRKQWYF. V usage is TRBV7-9 and J usage is TRBJ2-7; the D call from TCRdb, TRBD2, cannot be confirmed without DNA. The CDR3 runs 15 residues. From germline, CDR1 is SEHNR and CDR2 FQNEAQ (reference sequence). The whole variable domain, filled in from reference TRBV7-9 and TRBJ2-7, reads DTGVSQNPRHKITKRGQNVTFRCDPISEHNRLYWYRQTLGQGPEFLTYFQNEAQLEKSRLLSDRFSAERPKGSFSTLEIQRTEQGDSAMYLCASSLGGIYRKQWYFGPGTRLTVT.

The gene calls are TRBV30 and TRBJ2-6. CDR3 size: 14 residues. The germline V gene encodes CDR1 GTSNPN and CDR2 SVGIG (reference sequence). The CDR3 sequence: CAWSGSSGANVLTF.

The CDR3: CASSSLARPPNTEAFF. The chain employs TRBV7-2 and TRBJ1-1. The CDR3 totals 16 residues. The germline CDR1 and CDR2 sequences are SGHTA and FQGNSA.

The gene calls are TRBV6-6 and TRBJ2-1; the D gene TCRdb calls, TRBD2, cannot be checked with no DNA. CDR1 is MNHNY, CDR2 SVGAGI, per germline (reference sequence). CDR3 length: 13 amino acids. CDR3 region: CASSLKVAGEEFF.

This rearrangement joins TRBV19 to TRBJ1-1. Per the germline V gene, CDR1 is LNHDA and CDR2 is SQIVND (reference sequence). The CDR3 contains 14 residues. The CDR3 loop reads CASSGSLFASEAFF.

J is TRBJ2-1 and V is TRBV7-2; with no DNA, the TCRdb D assignment of TRBD1 cannot be verified. The CDR3 consists of 15 residues. Germline V CDR1 and CDR2: SGHTA, FQGNSA. CDR3: CASSPGQATYNEQFF.

The chain has TRBV5-4 and TRBJ2-5; lacking DNA, the TRBD1 call made by TCRdb goes unchecked. Germline V gives CDR1 SGHNT, CDR2 YYREEE (reference sequence). This CDR3 has 14 amino acids. This CDR3 is CASSPGQGQETQYF.

This chain joins TRBV5-1 and TRBJ2-7; TCRdb proposes TRBD2, but this gene call is untestable without DNA. The CDR3 has 16 residues. Germline V lookup: CDR1 SGHRS, CDR2 YFSETQ. The CDR3 loop reads CASSPGLTSGYYEQYF.

This chain uses TRBV7-9 with TRBJ2-3; as DNA is missing, the TRBD1 call by TCRdb cannot be tested. CDR1 is SEHNR and CDR2 is FQNEAQ in the germline V gene (reference sequence). This CDR3 comprises 14 residues. The CDR3 spells CASSHGGYTDTQYF. The variable domain in full, completed from reference TRBV7-9 and TRBJ2-3, reads DTGVSQNPRHKITKRGQNVTFRCDPISEHNRLYWYRQTLGQGPEFLTYFQNEAQLEKSRLLSDRFSAERPKGSFSTLEIQRTEQGDSAMYLCASSHGGYTDTQYFGPGTRLTVL.

The rearrangement joins TRBV6-2 or TRBV6-3 to TRBJ2-1. This CDR3 comprises 17 residues. Per the germline V gene, CDR1 is MNHEY and CDR2 is SVGEGT. The CDR3 loop is CASCTHPSSFDDNEQFF.

The chain links TRBV12-3 or TRBV12-4 to TRBJ2-3; without DNA, the TCRdb call of TRBD2 cannot be checked. The CDR3 extends over 19 amino acids. Here the CDR3 reads CASSSPGDPSGRISDTQYF.

The J gene is TRBJ2-5, the V gene TRBV5-1; TCRdb designates TRBD1, a call that cannot be tested without DNA. CDR3 length equals 15 residues. Looked up from germline, CDR1 is SGHRS and CDR2 is YFSETQ. CDR3 region: CASSSRGGGRETQYF.

The rearrangement joins TRBV24-1 to TRBJ2-1; TCRdb calls TRBD2, which cannot be checked without DNA. In germline, CDR1 is KGHDR, CDR2 SFDVKD. The CDR3 is 18 residues long. The CDR3: CATSDYTSGGDIGNEQFF.

The chain joins TRBV7-9 to TRBJ1-2; lacking DNA, the TRBD1 call made by TCRdb goes unchecked. Germline CDR1 SEHNR, CDR2 FQNEAQ (reference sequence). The CDR3 has 16 amino acids. Here the CDR3 reads CASTSVGTGGNYGYTF.